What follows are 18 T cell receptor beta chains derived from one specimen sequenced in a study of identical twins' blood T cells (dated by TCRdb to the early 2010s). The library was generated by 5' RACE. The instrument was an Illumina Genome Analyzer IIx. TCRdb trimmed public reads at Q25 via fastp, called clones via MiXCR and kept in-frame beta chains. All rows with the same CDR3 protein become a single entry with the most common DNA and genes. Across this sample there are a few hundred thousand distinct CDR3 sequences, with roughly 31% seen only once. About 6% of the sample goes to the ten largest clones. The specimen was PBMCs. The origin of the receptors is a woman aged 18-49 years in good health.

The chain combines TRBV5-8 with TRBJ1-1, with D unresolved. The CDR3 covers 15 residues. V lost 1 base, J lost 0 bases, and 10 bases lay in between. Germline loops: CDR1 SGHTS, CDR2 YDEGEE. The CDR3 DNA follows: TGTGCCAGCAGCTTGTGGGTCCAGATGAACACTGAAGCTTTCTTT. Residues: CASSLWVQMNTEAFF.

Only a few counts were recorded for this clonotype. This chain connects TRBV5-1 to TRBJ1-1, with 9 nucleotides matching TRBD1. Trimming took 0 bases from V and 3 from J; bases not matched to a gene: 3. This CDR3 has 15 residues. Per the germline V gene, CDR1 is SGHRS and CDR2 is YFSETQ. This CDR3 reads CASSLGGTGYTEAFF. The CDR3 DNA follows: TGCGCCAGCAGCTTGGGGGGGACAGGGTACACTGAAGCTTTCTTT.

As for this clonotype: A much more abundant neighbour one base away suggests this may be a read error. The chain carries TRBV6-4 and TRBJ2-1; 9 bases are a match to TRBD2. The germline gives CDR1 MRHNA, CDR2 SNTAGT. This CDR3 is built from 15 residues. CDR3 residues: CASSLLSGGYNVQFF. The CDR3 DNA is TGTGCCAGCAGTTTACTTAGCGGGGGCTACAATGTGCAGTTCTTC.

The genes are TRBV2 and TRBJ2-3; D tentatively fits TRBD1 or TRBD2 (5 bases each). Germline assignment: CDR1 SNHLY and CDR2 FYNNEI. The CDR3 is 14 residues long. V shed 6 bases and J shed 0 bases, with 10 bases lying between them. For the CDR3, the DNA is TGTGCCAGCAGAGGGGACCGTAGCACAGATACGCAGTATTTT. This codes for CASRGDRSTDTQYF.

The CDR3: CASSRGSGGEIEKLFF. The CDR3 bases are TGTGCCAGCAGCAGGGGGAGCGGAGGGGAGATTGAAAAACTGTTTTTT. The rearrangement uses TRBV7-9 and TRBJ1-4, with a weak D call TRBD1 (6 bases). Germline assignment: CDR1 SEHNR and CDR2 FQNEAQ (reference sequence). There are 16 residues in the CDR3. The V end lost 5 bases, the J end lost 7 bases, and 20 bases lay between the germline ends.

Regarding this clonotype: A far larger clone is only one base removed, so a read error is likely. This CDR3 reads CSVGGNTGAFF. CDR3 coding DNA: TGCAGCGTTGGGGGGAACACTGGAGCTTTCTTT. V usage is TRBV29-1 and J usage is TRBJ1-1, with D possibly being TRBD1 (5 bases). The CDR3 totals 11 residues. Germline V gene data show CDR1 as SQVTM and CDR2 as ANQGSEA.

CDR3: CASSQDLGLPRQPQHF. CDR3 sequence (DNA): TGCGCCAGCAGCCAAGACCTTGGATTACCCCGGCAGCCCCAGCATTTT. The chain combines TRBV4-3 with TRBJ1-5; the D is unclear. The germline V gene has CDR1 LGHNA and CDR2 YSLEER. This CDR3 is built from 16 residues. Trimming cost V 0 bases and J 7 bases, with 16 bases left between them.

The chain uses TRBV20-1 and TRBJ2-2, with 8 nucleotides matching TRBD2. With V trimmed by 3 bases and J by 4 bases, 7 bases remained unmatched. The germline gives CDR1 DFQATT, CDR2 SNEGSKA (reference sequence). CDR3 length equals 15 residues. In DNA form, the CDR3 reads TGCAGTGCTAGTAAGCCCCTAGCGGGCACCGGGGAGCTGTTTTTT. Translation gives CSASKPLAGTGELFF.

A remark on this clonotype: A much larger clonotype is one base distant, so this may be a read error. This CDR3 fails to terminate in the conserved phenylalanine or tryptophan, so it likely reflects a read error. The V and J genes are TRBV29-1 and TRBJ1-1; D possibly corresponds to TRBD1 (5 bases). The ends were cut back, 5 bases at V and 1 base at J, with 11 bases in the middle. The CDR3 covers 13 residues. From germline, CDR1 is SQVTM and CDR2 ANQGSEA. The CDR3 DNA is TGCAGCGTTTCAGGGAAAACGAACACTGAAGCTTTCTAT. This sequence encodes CSVSGKTNTEAFY.

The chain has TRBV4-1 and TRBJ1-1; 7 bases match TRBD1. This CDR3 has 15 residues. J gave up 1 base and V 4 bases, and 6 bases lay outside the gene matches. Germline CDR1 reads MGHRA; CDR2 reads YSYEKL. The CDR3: CASSPLGQQNTEAFF. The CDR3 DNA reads TGCGCCAGCAGCCCGTTGGGACAGCAGAACACTGAAGCTTTCTTT.

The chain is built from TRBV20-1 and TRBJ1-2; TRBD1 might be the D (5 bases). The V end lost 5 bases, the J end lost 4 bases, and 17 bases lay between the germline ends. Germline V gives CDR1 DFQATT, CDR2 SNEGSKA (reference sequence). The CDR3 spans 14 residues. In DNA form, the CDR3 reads TGCAGTGCTCGGGCCTGGGGGGACGTCTATGGCTACACCTTC. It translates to CSARAWGDVYGYTF.

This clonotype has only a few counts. CDR3 in amino acids: CATSPGQYSNQPQHF. CDR3 nucleotides: TGTGCCACCAGCCCGGGACAGTATAGCAATCAGCCCCAGCATTTT. V is TRBV15 and J is TRBJ1-5; 7 nucleotides align to TRBD1. Looked up from germline, CDR1 is LNHNV and CDR2 is YYDKDF (reference sequence). The CDR3 length is 15 residues. J lost 0 bases, V lost 5 bases, and 4 bases had no gene match.

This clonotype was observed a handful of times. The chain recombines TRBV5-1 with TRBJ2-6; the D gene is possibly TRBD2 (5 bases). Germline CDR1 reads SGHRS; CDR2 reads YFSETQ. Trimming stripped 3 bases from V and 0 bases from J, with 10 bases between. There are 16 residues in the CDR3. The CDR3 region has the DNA TGCGCCAGCAGCTGGCGGGTCCCCTCTGGGGCCAACGTCCTGACTTTC. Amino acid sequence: CASSWRVPSGANVLTF. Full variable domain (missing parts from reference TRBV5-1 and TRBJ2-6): KAGVTQTPRYLIKTRGQQVTLSCSPISGHRSVSWYQQTPGQGLQFLFEYFSETQRNKGNFPGRFSGRQFSNSRSEMNVSTLELGDSALYLCASSWRVPSGANVLTFGAGSRLTVL.

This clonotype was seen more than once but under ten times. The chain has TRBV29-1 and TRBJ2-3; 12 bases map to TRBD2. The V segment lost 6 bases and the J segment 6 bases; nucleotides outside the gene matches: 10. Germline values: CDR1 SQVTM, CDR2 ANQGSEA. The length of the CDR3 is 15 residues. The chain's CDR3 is CSVRLAGARWDTQYF. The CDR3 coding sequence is TGCAGCGTCAGACTAGCGGGAGCGCGCTGGGATACGCAGTATTTT.

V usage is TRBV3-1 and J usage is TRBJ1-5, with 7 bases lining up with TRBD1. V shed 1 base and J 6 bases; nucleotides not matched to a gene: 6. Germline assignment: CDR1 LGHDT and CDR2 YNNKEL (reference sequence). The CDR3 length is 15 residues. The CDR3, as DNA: TGTGCCAGCAGCCAAGGCGGGACAGCAATTCAGCCCCAGCATTTT. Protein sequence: CASSQGGTAIQPQHF.

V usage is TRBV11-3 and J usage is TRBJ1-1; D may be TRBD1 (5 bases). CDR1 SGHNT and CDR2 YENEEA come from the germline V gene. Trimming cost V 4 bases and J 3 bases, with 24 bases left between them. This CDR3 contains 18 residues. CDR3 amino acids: CASSSTGVWASGDTEAFF. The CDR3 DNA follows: TGTGCCAGCAGCTCGACGGGAGTTTGGGCCTCGGGGGACACTGAAGCTTTCTTT.

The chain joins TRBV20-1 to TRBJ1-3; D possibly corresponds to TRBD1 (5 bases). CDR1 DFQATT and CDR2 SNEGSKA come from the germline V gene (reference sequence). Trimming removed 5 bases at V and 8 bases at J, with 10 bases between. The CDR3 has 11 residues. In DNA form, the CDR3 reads TGCAGTGCTGGTATAGGGGACACCATATATTTT. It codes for CSAGIGDTIYF.

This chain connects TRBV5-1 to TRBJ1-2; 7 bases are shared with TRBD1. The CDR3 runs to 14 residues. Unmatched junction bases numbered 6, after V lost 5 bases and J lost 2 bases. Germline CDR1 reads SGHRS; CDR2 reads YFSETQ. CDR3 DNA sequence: TGCGCCAGCAGGCGGGACAGTCAAAACTATGGCTACACCTTC. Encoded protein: CASRRDSQNYGYTF.